A single sample gave rise to the 13 T cell receptor beta chains below, sequenced in a study of OX40 agonist ivuxolimab in advanced cancers. Libraries were prepared by immunoSEQ multiplex PCR; TCRdb keeps only in-frame clonotypes and omits some of them. The table shows about 85,000 clones, with 65% to 90% occurring only once. Sequenced here: CD4+ or CD8+ T cells sorted from blood, sampled in a trial of the OX40 agonist ivuxolimab. The receptors here all came from an adult with an advanced solid tumor such as melanoma, head and neck, liver or kidney cancer.

This sequence joins TRBV6-5 and TRBJ1-2; 9 bases match TRBD1. V dropped 6 bases and J dropped 7; count of bases not matched to a gene: 6. The CDR3 has 13 amino acids. Germline CDR1 and CDR2: MNHEY and SVGAGI. CDR3 loop: CASRGTGSGGYTF. CDR3 nucleotides: TGTGCCAGCAGGGGGACAGGGTCTGGTGGCTACACCTTC.

J is TRBJ2-2 and V is TRBV19; D perhaps matches TRBD1 (6 bases). V lost 4 bases and J lost 7, with 13 bases in between. The CDR3 runs to 14 residues. Germline CDR1 LNHDA, CDR2 SQIVND (reference sequence). The DNA of the CDR3 is TGTGCCAGTAGTAGAACAGGGTCGGGCGGGGAGCTGTTTTTT. It encodes CASSRTGSGGELFF.

V is TRBV6-5 and J is TRBJ2-7; 9 bases fit TRBD2. J was trimmed by 9 bases and V by 5 bases; bases with no gene match: 14. This CDR3 is 15 amino acids long. Germline lookup yields CDR1 MNHEY and CDR2 SVGAGI. The CDR3: CASSPARRGGLGQYF. In DNA form, the CDR3 reads TGTGCCAGCAGTCCGGCGCGGCGGGGGGGCCTGGGGCAGTACTTC.

V gene TRBV27 combines with J gene TRBJ2-7; perhaps TRBD1 as D (6 bases). Germline assignment: CDR1 MNHEY and CDR2 SMNVEV (reference sequence). The V end lost 6 bases, the J end lost 6 bases, and 18 bases lay between the germline ends. This CDR3 is 14 amino acids long. This CDR3 reads CASSVSIRGGEQYF. CDR3 nucleotides: TGTGCCAGCAGCGTATCCATCAGGGGCGGCGAGCAGTACTTC.

The rearrangement links TRBV6-1 to TRBJ1-1; perhaps TRBD1 as D (5 bases). This CDR3 is built from 14 residues. V lost 8 bases and J 1 base, leaving 14 bases between the germline ends. In germline, CDR1 is MNHNS, CDR2 SASEGT. Written as DNA, the CDR3 is TGTGCCAGCCTTGGGACGGGAGCGAACACTGAAGCTTTCTTT. Translation: CASLGTGANTEAFF.

The chain recombines TRBV14 with TRBJ2-2; maybe TRBD1 (6 bases). V lost 4 bases, J lost 10 bases, and 16 bases lay in between. Looked up from germline, CDR1 is SGHDN and CDR2 is FVKESK. This CDR3 is 14 amino acids long. In DNA form, the CDR3 reads TGTGCCAGCAGCCTGGGAAACAGGGTACCGGAGCTGTTTTTT. This encodes CASSLGNRVPELFF.

CDR3 in DNA: TGTGCCAGCTCACCAAGTAGGAACACGCGATTTATGAACACTGAAGCTTTCTTT. It translates to CASSPSRNTRFMNTEAFF. The rearrangement joins TRBV18 to TRBJ1-1; D not resolved. Trimming took off 2 bases at V and 0 bases at J, with 19 bases between the two ends. Per germline, CDR1 KGHSH and CDR2 LQKENI. The CDR3 is 18 residues long.

There are a few counts of this clone. Within the sample, other DNA sequences also encode this same CDR3. The chain combines TRBV30 with TRBJ2-7; TRBD2 is a possible D gene (7 bases). Per germline, CDR1 GTSNPN and CDR2 SVGIG (reference sequence). Trimming stripped 5 bases from V and 7 bases from J, with 15 bases between. The CDR3 is 12 residues long. The CDR3 loop is CAWGQGRGEQYF. In nucleotides, the CDR3 is TGTGCCTGGGGGCAGGGGCGGGGGGAGCAGTACTTC.

The J gene is TRBJ2-3, the V gene TRBV5-1; TRBD2 matches 16 bases. Per the germline V gene, CDR1 is SGHRS and CDR2 is YFSETQ. CDR3 length equals 17 residues. Trimming cost V 5 bases and J 2 bases; bases outside gene matches: 5. CDR3 loop: CASSSGLAGGITDTQYF. The CDR3 DNA is TGCGCCAGCAGTTCGGGACTAGCGGGAGGGATCACAGATACGCAGTATTTT.

This clone occurred a few times. This chain joins TRBV5-4 and TRBJ1-1; D is perhaps TRBD1 (6 bases). The V gene lost 1 base and the J gene lost 10 bases, with 11 bases spanning the gap. The CDR3 sequence is 12 residues long. Germline assignment: CDR1 SGHNT and CDR2 YYREEE (reference sequence). The CDR3 region has the DNA TGTGCCAGCAGCTTGATCCAGGGGAGAGCTTTCTTT. Its protein product is CASSLIQGRAFF.

The chain combines TRBV28 with TRBJ1-4; D ambiguous. CDR1 and CDR2 from the germline V gene are MDHEN and SYDVKM. CDR3 size: 12 residues. Trimming pared 2 bases from V and 11 bases from J, leaving 9 bases between. The CDR3 loop reads CASSLRFHKLFF. CDR3 coding DNA: TGTGCCAGCAGTTTACGGTTCCACAAACTGTTTTTT.

The chain uses TRBV5-1 and TRBJ2-2; D might be TRBD2 (5 bases). The V end was cut by 2 bases, the J end by 0 bases, with 8 bases between. Germline CDR1 reads SGHRS; CDR2 reads YFSETQ. The CDR3 loop spans 15 amino acids. In nucleotides, the CDR3 is TGCGCCAGCAGCTTTGAGGGAACGAACACCGGGGAGCTGTTTTTT. Protein: CASSFEGTNTGELFF.

V gene TRBV19 combines with J gene TRBJ1-6; 7 bases fit TRBD1. The CDR3 consists of 14 residues. V trimming: 2 bases; J trimming: 10 bases; junction bases outside the gene matches: 5. From germline, CDR1 is LNHDA and CDR2 SQIVND (reference sequence). This CDR3 reads CASSITGEESPLHF. The DNA of the CDR3 is TGTGCCAGTAGTATAACAGGGGAGGAATCACCCCTCCACTTT.